This entry features one TCR beta chain sequence. The antigen remains undetermined. Germline trimming cut 1 base from V and 6 bases from J; bases unmatched to any gene: 2. CDR3 length: 14 amino acids. Germline V gives CDR1 SGHRS, CDR2 YFSETQ. This entry belongs to a study of cytomegalovirus exposure and HLA in healthy donors. PCR used 60 Vbeta primers and 13 Jbeta primers. Clones were read by immunoSEQ multiplex PCR, and TCRdb kept only the in-frame ones, dropping some. The sample holds about 160,000 clones, under 85% seen once. Study-wide findings and caveats: The number of N-insertions in an Asian-associated ancestry cluster was reportedly below the approximately 700-donor mean in a later analysis. The authors enumerated roughly 180 TCR beta chains as linked to cytomegalovirus. Later work found most CMV-associated TCR beta chains apparently HLA-restricted.

The rearrangement links TRBV5-1 to TRBJ2-2, with 8 bases lining up with TRBD1. This receptor was taken from a young woman in good health and CMV-seronegative. Sequenced input: PBMCs. DNA for the CDR3: TGCGCCAGCAGCTTGACAGGGGGAGCCGGGGAGCTGTTTTTT. Protein: CASSLTGGAGELFF.